This T cell receptor beta chain was obtained from a study of monozygotic twins with inflammatory bowel disease. Germline V gene data show CDR1 as MNHEY and CDR2 as SMNVEV (reference sequence). The CDR3 spans 16 residues. TCRdb reprocessed the 5' RACE reads, keeping one entry per CDR3 protein, no DNA. Here the sample table reports about 330,000 distinct CDR3 sequences. J is TRBJ2-1 and V is TRBV27; TCRdb picks TRBD1, but there is no DNA to check that call. This receptor was obtained from a human donor with ulcerative colitis or Crohn's disease, or a healthy co-twin of an affected twin (not recorded which). The sequencing input was blood. The chain's CDR3 is CASNPRGLVSYNEQFF.